What follows are 2 T cell receptor beta chains derived from one specimen sequenced in a study of cytomegalovirus exposure and HLA in healthy donors (TCRdb year 2017). Library preparation used the immunoSEQ multiplex PCR assay. A mixture of 60 forward primers for TCR Vbeta segments and 13 reverse primers for TCR Jbeta segments was used in the multiplex PCR. Sourced from immuneACCESS, this table was stored by TCRdb with only in-frame sequences that have V and J called. A share of the clones is absent; for the studies checked, an unresolved V gene accounts for under half, and the remainder has no known explanation. Here the sample has approximately 110,000 clones; about 76% occur a single time. The ten largest clones take up under 15% of the sample. Specimen: PBMCs. These receptors came from a woman in her fifties or sixties in good health and CMV-seropositive.

This chain connects TRBV7-3 to TRBJ2-3; 12 bases agree with TRBD2. The CDR3 extends over 19 amino acids. Germline loops: CDR1 SGHTA, CDR2 FQGTGA. Losses at the gene ends were 1 base for V and 3 bases for J; bases not matched to a gene: 11. Here the CDR3 reads CASSLIPPTSGRGTDTQYF. CDR3 DNA: TGTGCCAGCAGCTTAATCCCGCCGACTAGCGGGAGAGGGACAGATACGCAGTATTTT. The variable domain in full, with the rest retrieved from reference TRBV7-3 and TRBJ2-3, is GAGVSQTPSNKVTEKGKYVELRCDPISGHTALYWYRQSLGQGPEFLIYFQGTGAADDSGLPNDRFFAVRPEGSVSTLKIQRTERGDSAVYLCASSLIPPTSGRGTDTQYFGPGTRLTVL.

This rearrangement joins TRBV5-6 to TRBJ2-7; a possible D gene is TRBD2 (6 bases). Per the germline V gene, CDR1 is SGHDT and CDR2 is YYEEEE. V gave up 4 bases and J gave up 1 base, with 21 bases separating them. The CDR3 spans 17 residues. The CDR3 region is CASSPWSGSLESYEQYF. DNA for the CDR3: TGTGCCAGCAGCCCCTGGTCCGGGAGTTTGGAATCCTACGAGCAGTACTTC.